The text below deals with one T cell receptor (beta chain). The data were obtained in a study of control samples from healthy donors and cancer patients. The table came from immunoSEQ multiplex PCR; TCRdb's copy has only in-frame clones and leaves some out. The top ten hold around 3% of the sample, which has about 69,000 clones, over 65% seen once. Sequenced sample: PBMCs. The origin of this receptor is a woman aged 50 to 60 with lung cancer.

The CDR3 loop is CASSPKTGTVFRNTEAFF. In DNA form, the CDR3 reads TGTGCCAGCTCACCTAAGACAGGGACTGTATTCAGGAACACTGAAGCTTTCTTT. The gene calls are TRBV18 and TRBJ1-1; 7 bases are a match to TRBD1. V lost 3 bases and J lost 1; bases outside the gene matches: 14. The CDR3 spans 18 residues. Germline V gene data show CDR1 as KGHSH and CDR2 as LQKENI. Combining the CDR3 with reference TRBV18 and TRBJ1-1 gives the whole variable domain NAGVMQNPRHLVRRRGQEARLRCSPMKGHSHVYWYRQLPEEGLKFMVYLQKENIIDESGMPKERFSAEFPKEGPSILRIQQVVRGDSAAYFCASSPKTGTVFRNTEAFFGQGTRLTVV.